This TCR beta chain originates from a study of early T cells in non-severe SARS-CoV-2 infection. Background on the study: Chains were unpaired, as sequencing was done on bulk RNA from unsorted whole blood.

The CDR3 totals 15 residues. From germline, CDR1 is DFQATT and CDR2 SNEGSKA (reference sequence). V was shortened by 1 base and J by 3 bases, with 13 bases between the two germline ends. In its sample, this clonotype was seen many times. Its target is unknown. Study conclusions and caveats: The VDJdb matching leaned toward anti-spike CD8 responses and overlooked private and CD4 specificities.

Individual cDNA molecules each received unique molecular identifiers attached to them. MiXCR, applied by TCRdb to the 5' RACE reads, yields one record per CDR3 protein. Seen here are more than 40,000 distinct CDR3 sequences, about 4% observed once, and the top ten hold more than 2.5%. V usage is TRBV20-1 and J usage is TRBJ2-1; D unclear. Input material: whole blood. The sequence was obtained from an adult who was a healthcare worker with PCR-confirmed SARS-CoV-2 infection or an uninfected control (not recorded which). Written as DNA, the CDR3 is TGCAGTGCTAGAGTAGTTGCCCGCGGCTACAATGAGCAGTTCTTC. This gives the protein CSARVVARGYNEQFF.